This T cell receptor beta chain comes out of a study of CD8 T cells in ankylosing spondylitis. General study points: Enrichment of disease-linked clones was reportedly significant in matched ankylosing spondylitis synovial fluid. A TCR beta motif made of roughly eight highly homologous variants seemed typical of ankylosing spondylitis blood. A subset of motif variants has previously been described in the synovial fluid and blood of reactive arthritis.

It was by quantitative 5'-RACE with molecular barcodes that TCR beta libraries were made. TCRdb re-derived calls from the 5' RACE reads in MiXCR, one entry per CDR3 protein. The sample records under 950,000 distinct CDR3 sequences, around a fifth being singletons. This clonotype has only a few counts. The antigen remains undetermined. The CDR3 totals 15 residues. The trim removed 0 bases at V and 4 bases at J, leaving 6 bases unmatched. Per the germline V gene, CDR1 is LGHNA and CDR2 is YSLEER. The receptor was derived from a male donor with ankylosing spondylitis. Sequencing was done on a sample of blood, either unsorted or a sorted T cell fraction (not recorded which). The chain uses TRBV4-3 and TRBJ2-7, with 7 bases identical to TRBD2. Written as DNA, the CDR3 is TGCGCCAGCAGCCAAGAACGGGACTACCTATACGAGCAGTACTTC. Translated: CASSQERDYLYEQYF.